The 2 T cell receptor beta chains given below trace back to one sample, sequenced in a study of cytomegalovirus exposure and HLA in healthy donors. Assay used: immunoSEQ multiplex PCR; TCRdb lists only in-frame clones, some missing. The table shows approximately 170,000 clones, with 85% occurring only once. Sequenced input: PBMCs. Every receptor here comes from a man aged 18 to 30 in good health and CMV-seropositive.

CDR3 sequence reads: CASSLQTSSYNEQFF. As DNA, the CDR3 is TGTGCCAGCAGTTTACAGACTAGCTCCTACAATGAGCAGTTCTTC. The V and J genes are TRBV28 and TRBJ2-1; the D gene is possibly TRBD2 (6 bases). The CDR3 has 15 amino acids. Trimming stripped 2 bases from V and 0 bases from J, with 8 bases between. The V gene's germline CDR1 is MDHEN and CDR2 SYDVKM. Full variable domain (rest looked up from reference TRBV28 and TRBJ2-1): DVKVTQSSRYLVKRTGEKVFLECVQDMDHENMFWYRQDPGLGLRLIYFSYDVKMKEKGDIPEGYSVSREKKERFSLILESASTNQTSMYLCASSLQTSSYNEQFFGPGTRLTVL.

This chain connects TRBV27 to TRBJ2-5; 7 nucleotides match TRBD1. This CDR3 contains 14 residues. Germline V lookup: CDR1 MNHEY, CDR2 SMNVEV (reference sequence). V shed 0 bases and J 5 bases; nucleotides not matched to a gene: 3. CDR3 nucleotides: TGTGCCAGCAGTTTATCTCGACAGGGTGAGACCCAGTACTTC. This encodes CASSLSRQGETQYF.